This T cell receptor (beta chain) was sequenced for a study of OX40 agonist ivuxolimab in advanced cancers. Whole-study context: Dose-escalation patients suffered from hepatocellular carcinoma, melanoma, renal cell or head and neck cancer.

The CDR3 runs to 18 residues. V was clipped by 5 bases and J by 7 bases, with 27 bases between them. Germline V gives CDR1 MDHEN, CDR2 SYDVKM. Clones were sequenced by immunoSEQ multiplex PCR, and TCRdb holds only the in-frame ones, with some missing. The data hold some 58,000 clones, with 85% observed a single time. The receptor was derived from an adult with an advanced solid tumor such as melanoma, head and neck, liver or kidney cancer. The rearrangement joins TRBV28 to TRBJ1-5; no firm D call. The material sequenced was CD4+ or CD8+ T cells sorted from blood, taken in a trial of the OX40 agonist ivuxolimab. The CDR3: CASSLFDLGMNGHQPQHF. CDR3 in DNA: TGTGCCAGCAGTCTGTTCGATTTGGGGATGAATGGGCACCAGCCCCAGCATTTT.